The 14 T cell receptor beta chains below all came from one sample that was sequenced in a study of cytomegalovirus exposure and HLA in healthy donors. TCRdb's table, derived via immunoSEQ multiplex PCR, lists solely in-frame clones and lacks some. The profile shows 80,000 to 95,000 clones, under 95% of them singletons. The sample comprised PBMCs. These receptors all come from a woman in her 30s in good health and CMV-seropositive.

This clone was observed once. V gene TRBV30 combines with J gene TRBJ2-2; TRBD2 matches at 13 bases. Germline V gives CDR1 GTSNPN, CDR2 SVGIG (reference sequence). The V and J ends lost 2 bases and 12 bases, in that order; junction bases with no gene match: 9. The CDR3 has 15 residues. The CDR3 DNA follows: TGTGCCTGGAGTCCGACCGGACTAGCGGGAGCGAAGCTGTTTTTT. Translating gives CAWSPTGLAGAKLFF. The full variable domain, in which reference TRBV30 and TRBJ2-2 provide the parts outside the CDR3, is SQTIHQWPATLVQPVGSPLSLECTVEGTSNPNLYWYRQAAGRGLQLLFYSVGIGQISSEVPQNLSASRPQDRQFILSSKKLLLSDSGFYLCAWSPTGLAGAKLFFGEGSRLTVL.

The CDR3 region is CASDRAAFF. CDR3 nucleotide sequence: TGTGCCAGCGACAGGGCAGCTTTCTTT. The V call is TRBV6-6, the J call TRBJ1-1; 7 bases are a match to TRBD1. This CDR3 is 9 amino acids long. The V segment lost 8 bases and the J segment 10 bases; nucleotides outside the gene matches: 1. Per the germline V gene, CDR1 is MNHNY and CDR2 is SVGAGI (reference sequence).

The CDR3 coding sequence is TGTGCCAGTAAGGCCAGGACAGGGGGCATGAACACTGAAGCTTTCTTT. Translation: CASKARTGGMNTEAFF. This sequence joins TRBV19 and TRBJ1-1; the match to TRBD1 covers 11 bases. CDR1 is LNHDA, CDR2 SQIVND, per germline (reference sequence). J was trimmed by 0 bases and V by 7 bases; bases with no gene match: 7. The CDR3 has 16 amino acids.

V and J are TRBV5-1 and TRBJ2-7; D is possibly TRBD2 (5 bases). The germline V gene encodes CDR1 SGHRS and CDR2 YFSETQ. The V gene lost 0 bases and the J gene lost 5 bases, with 18 bases spanning the gap. The length of the CDR3 is 16 residues. The CDR3 protein is CASSLVGGGSFHEQYF. DNA of the CDR3: TGCGCCAGCAGCTTGGTTGGAGGCGGGTCGTTCCACGAGCAGTACTTC.

V is TRBV11-2 and J is TRBJ2-5; tentative D call: TRBD1 (6 bases). Germline V gene lookup returns CDR1 SGHAT and CDR2 FQNNGV. Trimming removed 4 bases at V and 5 bases at J, with 20 bases between. The CDR3 extends over 16 amino acids. The CDR3 DNA reads TGTGCCAGCAGCTCCTACGAGGACAGAAGCCGGGAGACCCAGTACTTC. Protein: CASSSYEDRSRETQYF.

The rearrangement joins TRBV19 to TRBJ2-2, with D tentatively TRBD2 (5 bases). CDR3 size: 14 residues. CDR1 is LNHDA, CDR2 SQIVND, per germline (reference sequence). Trimming stripped 7 bases from V and 5 bases from J, with 14 bases between. This CDR3 reads CASKRADITGELFF. The CDR3 DNA reads TGTGCCAGTAAGAGGGCAGACATAACCGGGGAGCTGTTTTTT.

CDR3 nucleotide sequence: TGTGCCACCCACCAGAAAATGCACTACGAGCAGTACTTC. This codes for CATHQKMHYEQYF. V and J are TRBV19 and TRBJ2-7; no definite D call. CDR3 length: 13 amino acids. Germline CDR1 is LNHDA and CDR2 is SQIVND (reference sequence). The ends were cut back, 10 bases at V and 3 bases at J, with 16 bases in the middle.

This rearrangement joins TRBV19 to TRBJ2-7, with 7 bases identical to TRBD2. With 5 bases clipped from V and 0 bases from J, the junction kept 4 bases outside the gene matches. Germline V CDR1 and CDR2: LNHDA, SQIVND (reference sequence). The CDR3 consists of 14 residues. The CDR3 DNA sequence: TGTGCCAGTAGTCCCCGCGGGGGCTCCTACGAGCAGTACTTC. This translates into CASSPRGGSYEQYF.

The V gene is TRBV4-3, the J gene TRBJ1-4; 9 nucleotides agree with TRBD1. The length of the CDR3 is 16 residues. The germline CDR1 and CDR2 sequences are LGHNA and YSLEER. Losses at the gene ends were 0 bases for V and 8 bases for J; bases not matched to a gene: 7. This chain's CDR3 is CASSQDRQGGMEKLFF. The CDR3 DNA reads TGCGCCAGCAGCCAAGATAGACAGGGGGGGATGGAAAAACTGTTTTTT.

This chain joins TRBV5-6 and TRBJ1-3; 7 nucleotides match TRBD1. Germline V lookup: CDR1 SGHDT, CDR2 YYEEEE. Germline trimming cut 1 base from V and 7 bases from J; bases unmatched to any gene: 5. CDR3 length: 14 amino acids. The CDR3 nucleotides are TGTGCCAGCAGCTTGCTGACAGGGAGCAACACCATATATTTT. Protein: CASSLLTGSNTIYF.

The V and J genes are TRBV28 and TRBJ2-7; 9 positions agree with TRBD1. The CDR3 has 15 residues. V trimming: 5 bases; J trimming: 2 bases; junction bases outside the gene matches: 7. Germline V gives CDR1 MDHEN, CDR2 SYDVKM. This CDR3 is CASSPVRDRAYEQYF. CDR3 nucleotide sequence: TGTGCCAGCAGTCCCGTACGGGACAGGGCCTACGAGCAGTACTTC.

The chain combines TRBV29-1 with TRBJ1-1; tentative D call: TRBD1 (5 bases). Germline V gives CDR1 SQVTM, CDR2 ANQGSEA. The germline V and J ends were trimmed by 4 bases and 0 bases, with 21 bases remaining between them. The CDR3 totals 17 residues. The CDR3 coding sequence is TGCAGCGTTGTTGTTTTCGGGGTTTGGGGGGTGAACACTGAAGCTTTCTTT. Protein sequence: CSVVVFGVWGVNTEAFF.

The V call is TRBV6-5, the J call TRBJ2-2; TRBD1 aligns across 7 bases. CDR3 length: 14 amino acids. Germline assignment: CDR1 MNHEY and CDR2 SVGAGI. The V gene end was trimmed by 6 bases and the J gene end by 3 bases; junction bases not matched to a gene: 4. For the CDR3, the DNA is TGTGCCAGCAGAGCCCAGGGGGACACCGGGGAGCTGTTTTTT. This encodes CASRAQGDTGELFF.

The CDR3 sequence is CASSLVVGRETQYF. The CDR3 DNA reads TGTGCCAGCAGCTTAGTGGTGGGCCGGGAGACCCAGTACTTC. J is TRBJ2-5 and V is TRBV7-2; D not certain. Trimming shortened V by 1 base and J by 5 bases, and 11 bases separated the two germline ends. CDR1 SGHTA and CDR2 FQGNSA come from the germline V gene. The CDR3 is 14 residues long.